Listed here are 18 T cell receptor beta chains from one sample, sequenced in a study of blood T cells in healthy people across ages. Through a sample-barcoded 5' primer and a J-beta primer mix, a second PCR was run for roughly 6 to 11 cycles. One entry per CDR3 protein results from TCRdb running MiXCR on the 5' RACE reads. The sample comprises over a million distinct CDR3 sequences, 42% of which are singletons, and 7.9% rests with the top ten. Input material: blood. Source of these receptors: a woman between 18 and 29 years old in good health.

This chain connects TRBV20-1 to TRBJ2-5; 8 nucleotides match TRBD2. CDR1 and CDR2 (germline): DFQATT, SNEGSKA (reference sequence). The CDR3 is made up of 13 amino acids. V shed 3 bases and J 11 bases; nucleotides not matched to a gene: 11. CDR3 in amino acids: CSASGRATNEQYF. The CDR3 DNA is TGCAGTGCTAGCGGGAGGGCCACCAATGAGCAGTACTTC.

This rearrangement joins TRBV3-1 to TRBJ2-3, with 7 bases identical to TRBD2. In germline, CDR1 is LGHDT, CDR2 YNNKEL (reference sequence). This CDR3 is built from 16 residues. V was pared by 4 bases and J by 0 bases, with 7 bases of the junction left unmatched. CDR3 sequence (DNA): TGTGCCAGCAGCCGTGGGGGGGGAGTAAGCACAGATACGCAGTATTTT. It yields the protein CASSRGGGVSTDTQYF.

This clonotype occurred a few times. This chain links TRBV15 with TRBJ2-4; tentative D call: TRBD1 (6 bases). The closer fit of TRBJ2-7 to the DNA end suggests the J call may be wrong. The germline CDR1 and CDR2 sequences are LNHNV and YYDKDF (reference sequence). The CDR3 covers 15 residues. As DNA, the CDR3 is TGTGCCACCAGCAGAGATGGCCAGGGGTTATTCGAGCAGTACTTC. It codes for CATSRDGQGLFEQYF.

The chain recombines TRBV28 with TRBJ1-4; D uncertain. Trimming took 2 bases from V and 14 from J, leaving 12 bases between them. The CDR3 has 12 amino acids. Germline CDR1 MDHEN, CDR2 SYDVKM. CDR3 protein: CASSLRAAVLFF. In DNA form, the CDR3 reads TGTGCCAGCAGTTTACGGGCCGCCGTCCTGTTTTTT. Looking up the rest from reference TRBV28 and TRBJ1-4 gives the full variable domain: DVKVTQSSRYLVKRTGEKVFLECVQDMDHENMFWYRQDPGLGLRLIYFSYDVKMKEKGDIPEGYSVSREKKERFSLILESASTNQTSMYLCASSLRAAVLFFGSGTQLSVL.

There are a few counts of this clonotype. The J gene is TRBJ2-5, the V gene TRBV15; D is undetermined. This CDR3 region has 14 residues. Germline CDR1 is LNHNV and CDR2 is YYDKDF (reference sequence). V lost 1 base and J 2 bases, leaving 8 bases between the germline ends. CDR3 region: CATSRGSPQETQYF. In nucleotides, the CDR3 is TGTGCCACCAGCAGAGGTTCTCCACAAGAGACCCAGTACTTC.

The chain couples TRBV5-5 to TRBJ2-1; 9 bases match TRBD2. Germline V gene data show CDR1 as SGHKS and CDR2 as YYEKEE (reference sequence). J lost 1 base, V lost 5 bases, and 16 bases had no gene match. The length of the CDR3 is 19 residues. CDR3 residues: CASRYGMYSGSRSYNEQFF. The CDR3 bases are TGTGCCAGCAGGTACGGGATGTATAGCGGGAGTCGGTCCTACAATGAGCAGTTCTTC.

The table lists this clonotype with a few counts. A clone one base away is much larger, so this may be a read error. The chain recombines TRBV5-1 with TRBJ1-1; D is uncertain. This CDR3 spans 14 amino acids. The germline V gene has CDR1 SGHRS and CDR2 YFSETQ. Trimming left V 4 bases short and J 3 bases short, with 13 bases between. Here the CDR3 DNA reads TGCGCCAGCAGCGTGGAGGCTAAGGACACTGAAGCTTTCTTT. Residues: CASSVEAKDTEAFF.

V and J are TRBV30 and TRBJ2-3; D gene uncertain. This CDR3 spans 10 amino acids. Trimming cost V 2 bases and J 8 bases, with 5 bases left between them. The germline V gene encodes CDR1 GTSNPN and CDR2 SVGIG (reference sequence). The CDR3 is CAWSRGTQYF. The DNA of the CDR3 is TGTGCCTGGAGTCGCGGTACGCAGTATTTT. The entire variable domain, with the rest obtained from reference TRBV30 and TRBJ2-3, is as follows: SQTIHQWPATLVQPVGSPLSLECTVEGTSNPNLYWYRQAAGRGLQLLFYSVGIGQISSEVPQNLSASRPQDRQFILSSKKLLLSDSGFYLCAWSRGTQYFGPGTRLTVL.

CDR3 region: CASSLRRTAASYEQYF. DNA for the CDR3: TGTGCCAGCAGCTTGAGACGGACCGCAGCCTCCTACGAGCAGTACTTC. V usage is TRBV7-8 and J usage is TRBJ2-7; no definite D call. V dropped 3 bases and J dropped 0 bases, with 15 bases sitting between them. Germline CDR1 is SGHVS and CDR2 is FQNEAQ. CDR3 length equals 16 residues. Filled out from reference TRBV7-8 and TRBJ2-7, the complete variable domain reads GAGVSQSPRYKVAKRGQDVALRCDPISGHVSLFWYQQALGQGPEFLTYFQNEAQLDKSGLPSDRFFAERPEGSVSTLKIQRTQQEDSAVYLCASSLRRTAASYEQYFGPGTRLTVT.

This clonotype was counted a single time. The V gene is TRBV15, the J gene TRBJ1-1; D is uncertain. This CDR3 is 11 amino acids long. CDR1 and CDR2 from the germline V gene are LNHNV and YYDKDF (reference sequence). The V end was cut by 8 bases, the J end by 1 base, with 5 bases between. The CDR3 loop is CATRGNTEAFF. The CDR3 coding sequence is TGTGCCACCCGGGGGAACACTGAAGCTTTCTTT.

The chain couples TRBV20-1 to TRBJ1-2, with a possible D match to TRBD1 (5 bases). CDR3 length: 12 amino acids. From germline, CDR1 is DFQATT and CDR2 SNEGSKA (reference sequence). Trimming left V 6 bases short and J 4 bases short, with 12 bases between. CDR3 bases: TGCAGTGCATTTGAGGGGATCTATGGCTACACCTTC. Translated: CSAFEGIYGYTF.

The J gene is TRBJ2-7, the V gene TRBV7-8; D might be TRBD1 (6 bases). Germline V lookup: CDR1 SGHVS, CDR2 FQNEAQ. CDR3 length: 16 amino acids. V shed 5 bases and J shed 0 bases, with 17 bases lying between them. The DNA for the CDR3 is TGTGCCAGCAGCGAGCAGGGGTCTGACTACTCCTACGAGCAGTACTTC. Translating gives CASSEQGSDYSYEQYF. The full variable domain, its missing parts supplied by reference TRBV7-8 and TRBJ2-7, is GAGVSQSPRYKVAKRGQDVALRCDPISGHVSLFWYQQALGQGPEFLTYFQNEAQLDKSGLPSDRFFAERPEGSVSTLKIQRTQQEDSAVYLCASSEQGSDYSYEQYFGPGTRLTVT.

The chain joins TRBV10-3 to TRBJ1-4; D unclear. Trimming removed 4 bases at V and 3 bases at J, with 3 bases between. The CDR3 spans 12 residues. Germline V gene lookup returns CDR1 ENHRY and CDR2 SYGVKD. The CDR3 protein is CAISGANEKLFF. Here the CDR3 DNA reads TGTGCCATCAGTGGCGCTAATGAAAAACTGTTTTTT.

J is TRBJ1-4 and V is TRBV5-5, with D possibly matching TRBD1 (6 bases). Germline V gene sequence: CDR1 SGHKS, CDR2 YYEKEE (reference sequence). The CDR3 loop spans 14 amino acids. V was clipped by 0 bases and J by 7 bases, with 10 bases between them. The CDR3 DNA is TGTGCCAGCAGCTTGGGCAGGGACACTGAAAAACTGTTTTTT. This translates into CASSLGRDTEKLFF.

The V call is TRBV7-8, the J call TRBJ2-2; 13 bases map to TRBD2. This CDR3 comprises 18 residues. The ends lost 6 bases at V and 2 bases at J; junction bases unmatched: 9. Germline CDR1 is SGHVS and CDR2 is FQNEAQ. The CDR3 protein is CASRGTSGNDRNTGELFF. The CDR3 DNA follows: TGTGCCAGCAGGGGGACTAGCGGGAATGATCGAAACACCGGGGAGCTGTTTTTT.

The V and J genes are TRBV6-2 or TRBV6-3 and TRBJ2-7, with D perhaps TRBD2 (6 bases). With 5 bases removed from V and 2 bases from J, the gap between germline ends came to 13 bases. Per the germline V gene, CDR1 is MNHEY and CDR2 is SVGEGT. The CDR3 covers 14 residues. The CDR3 bases are TGTGCCAGCAGTGGGCCGGGAGACACCTACGAGCAGTACTTC. Translated: CASSGPGDTYEQYF.

This clonotype was detected a few times. The chain carries TRBV14 and TRBJ1-2; 7 nucleotides match TRBD1. CDR1 is SGHDN and CDR2 is FVKESK in the germline V gene. The CDR3 covers 17 residues. The junction had 12 bases not matched to a gene; V was cut back by 2 bases and J by 3 bases. CDR3 in amino acids: CASSQKDRDSLDYGYTF. DNA of the CDR3: TGTGCCAGCAGCCAAAAAGATCGGGACAGTCTGGACTATGGCTACACCTTC.

This chain connects TRBV29-1 to TRBJ1-5; D is ambiguous. The CDR3 runs to 15 residues. V lost 3 bases, J lost 3 bases, and 15 bases lay in between. From germline, CDR1 is SQVTM and CDR2 ANQGSEA. CDR3 in DNA: TGCAGCGTTGAGTCGAGGAGGTTGGCCAATCAGCCCCAGCATTTT. Translated, it gives CSVESRRLANQPQHF.